The 14 T cell receptor beta chains below come from one sample, sequenced in a study of T cells in localized non-small cell lung cancer. The data were produced by immunoSEQ multiplex PCR, yet TCRdb's version contains in-frame clones alone and is incomplete. The profile shows 75,000 to 95,000 clones, approximately 88% of them singletons. The specimen was peripheral blood, collected before any cancer treatment. Every receptor here comes from a man aged 40 to 70 with stage I squamous cell lung carcinoma.

The rearrangement links TRBV18 to TRBJ1-1, with 8 bases lining up with TRBD1. The germline gives CDR1 KGHSH, CDR2 LQKENI. The CDR3 spans 13 residues. The V segment lost 5 bases and the J segment 3 bases; nucleotides outside the gene matches: 2. The chain's CDR3 is CASSGQGDTEAFF. CDR3 DNA sequence: TGTGCCAGCTCAGGACAGGGAGACACTGAAGCTTTCTTT. Full variable domain (remainder filled in from reference TRBV18 and TRBJ1-1): NAGVMQNPRHLVRRRGQEARLRCSPMKGHSHVYWYRQLPEEGLKFMVYLQKENIIDESGMPKERFSAEFPKEGPSILRIQQVVRGDSAAYFCASSGQGDTEAFFGQGTRLTVV.

The CDR3 region is CASSYGTVQVTEAFF. CDR3 nucleotides: TGTGCCAGCAGTTACGGGACAGTACAGGTAACTGAAGCTTTCTTT. This chain uses TRBV6-5 with TRBJ1-1; 7 positions match TRBD1. Trimming cost V 2 bases and J 5 bases; bases outside gene matches: 8. The CDR3 length is 15 residues. Germline assignment: CDR1 MNHEY and CDR2 SVGAGI.

V and J are TRBV10-2 and TRBJ2-2, with D maybe TRBD1 (5 bases). This CDR3 region has 14 residues. The germline V gene encodes CDR1 WSHSY and CDR2 SAAADI. The V and J ends lost 4 bases and 5 bases respectively, with 11 bases between them. CDR3 protein: CASSAGILTGELFF. The CDR3 DNA reads TGCGCCAGCAGTGCAGGGATCCTAACCGGGGAGCTGTTTTTT.

The V and J genes are TRBV7-9 and TRBJ1-1; maybe TRBD1 (6 bases). The CDR3 consists of 13 residues. Between the trimmed V and J ends, which lost 5 bases and 5 bases, there was a span of 12 bases. The germline V gene encodes CDR1 SEHNR and CDR2 FQNEAQ (reference sequence). This CDR3 reads CASSALDRTEAFF. The CDR3 DNA sequence: TGTGCCAGCAGCGCGCTTGACAGGACTGAAGCTTTCTTT.

The chain carries TRBV14 and TRBJ2-3; 7 bases line up with TRBD2. V shed 0 bases, J shed 4 bases, and the junction held 10 bases outside the gene matches. The CDR3 contains 17 residues. Germline V CDR1 and CDR2: SGHDN, FVKESK. The CDR3 loop is CASSQDFGLGGADTQYF. CDR3 bases: TGTGCCAGCAGCCAAGATTTTGGACTAGGCGGGGCAGATACGCAGTATTTT.

The chain has TRBV2 and TRBJ2-7; 7 bases map to TRBD1. With V trimmed by 7 bases and J by 3 bases, 9 bases remained unmatched. The V gene's germline CDR1 is SNHLY and CDR2 FYNNEI. The CDR3 has 14 amino acids. The CDR3 reads CASMPYRGLYEQYF. The CDR3 DNA sequence: TGTGCCAGCATGCCTTATAGGGGGCTCTACGAGCAGTACTTC.

This clone has just one count. The V gene is TRBV2, the J gene TRBJ1-1; possible D gene TRBD1, 5 bases. The germline CDR1 and CDR2 sequences are SNHLY and FYNNEI. Trimming left V 5 bases short and J 4 bases short, with 14 bases between. The CDR3 has 14 residues. CDR3 DNA: TGTGCCAGCAGTAGGGACGGTTTGGGCACTGAAGCTTTCTTT. It translates to CASSRDGLGTEAFF.

The chain uses TRBV2 and TRBJ1-5, with 7 bases aligning to TRBD1. J was trimmed by 2 bases and V by 6 bases; bases with no gene match: 4. The CDR3 covers 14 residues. Germline values: CDR1 SNHLY, CDR2 FYNNEI. CDR3 sequence reads: CASSDRVRNQPQHF. CDR3 sequence (DNA): TGTGCCAGCAGCGACAGGGTCCGCAATCAGCCCCAGCATTTT.

V and J are TRBV6-6 and TRBJ1-2; weak D call: TRBD1 (6 bases). The CDR3 length is 12 residues. Trimming cost V 5 bases and J 8 bases, with 12 bases left between them. Germline V gene lookup returns CDR1 MNHNY and CDR2 SVGAGI (reference sequence). CDR3 residues: CASSRTGLGYTF. The CDR3 DNA reads TGTGCCAGCAGTAGAACAGGGCTCGGCTACACCTTC.

This clone was detected only a few times. The chain joins TRBV6-6 to TRBJ1-5; 8 positions match TRBD1. J lost 6 bases, V lost 4 bases, and 5 bases had no gene match. The CDR3 has 14 residues. Germline V gene sequence: CDR1 MNHNY, CDR2 SVGAGI (reference sequence). CDR3 in amino acids: CASSFAGGGQPQHF. CDR3 bases: TGTGCCAGCAGTTTCGCAGGGGGCGGTCAGCCCCAGCATTTT.

The chain carries TRBV7-9 and TRBJ1-6; TRBD1 might be the D (6 bases). This CDR3 is built from 15 residues. Germline values: CDR1 SEHNR, CDR2 FQNEAQ (reference sequence). Trimming took 1 base from V and 8 from J, leaving 12 bases between them. CDR3 loop: CASSLEGRGDSPLHF. CDR3 in DNA: TGTGCCAGCAGCTTAGAGGGCAGGGGCGATTCACCCCTCCACTTT.

J is TRBJ1-2 and V is TRBV29-1; perhaps TRBD1 as D (5 bases). This CDR3 contains 14 residues. V lost 4 bases and J 1 base, leaving 13 bases between the germline ends. The germline V gene encodes CDR1 SQVTM and CDR2 ANQGSEA. The CDR3 bases are TGCAGCGTTGGTCGTCTTGACAGTAACTATGGCTACACCTTC. It encodes CSVGRLDSNYGYTF.

The chain is built from TRBV4-1 and TRBJ2-1, with TRBD2 identical over 10 bases. This CDR3 is built from 18 residues. V gave up 4 bases and J gave up 7 bases; unmatched junction bases: 16. Looked up from germline, CDR1 is MGHRA and CDR2 is YSYEKL. The CDR3 DNA sequence: TGCGCCAGCAGCCCAGTTACCCCCAGCGGGGGGGCGAGGAATGAGCAGTTCTTC. It codes for CASSPVTPSGGARNEQFF.

The chain combines TRBV19 with TRBJ1-5; D not resolved. Germline lookup yields CDR1 LNHDA and CDR2 SQIVND (reference sequence). The CDR3 contains 18 residues. Trimming stripped 4 bases from V and 0 bases from J, with 19 bases between. CDR3 in DNA: TGTGCCAGTAGTAGACCATATTTAAGCGTGTATAGCAATCAGCCCCAGCATTTT. Protein sequence: CASSRPYLSVYSNQPQHF.